A selection of T cell receptor beta chains follows, all from one sample in a study of regulatory T cells in long-lasting Graves disease. TCRdb reanalysed the multiplex PCR reads using MiXCR and keeps one entry per CDR3 protein. The sample shows roughly 430,000 distinct CDR3 sequences, 16% of them seen only once. These data also formed part of another study, on T cells in Graves' hyperthyroidism and ophthalmopathy.

The starting material was peripheral blood mononuclear cells (PBMCs), obtained at new diagnosis, from a patient treated with antithyroid drugs. Receptors were obtained from a woman in her thirties with Graves disease. CDR3s include the opening cysteine and the closing phenylalanine or tryptophan. D genes are given only for firm matches. The size of a clone is reported for some rows only, either as once, few or many, or as a class for expanded clones.

abundance,d_gene,j_gene,v_gene,CDR3nt,CDR3aa
-,TRBD2,TRBJ2-2,TRBV28,TGTGCCAGCAGTTTGGGGGGACTAGCGGCGAACACCGGGGAGCTGTTTTTT,CASSLGGLAANTGELFF
many,TRBD2,TRBJ2-3,TRBV6-1,TGTGCCAGCAGTGAAAGGGCTAGCGGGATTTCAGATACGCAGTATTTT,CASSERASGISDTQYF
-,-,TRBJ1-4,TRBV6-2/TRBV6-3,TGTGCCAGCAGGCCGACAAGCCTCGGTGAAAAACTGTTTTTT,CASRPTSLGEKLFF
many,TRBD1,TRBJ2-5,TRBV11-2,TGTGCCAGCAGCCTAAGACAGGGAGAGACCCAGTACTTC,CASSLRQGETQYF
few,-,TRBJ2-1,TRBV19,TGTGCCAGTAGTACAGGGGAAAGAAGGAATGAGCAGTTCTTC,CASSTGERRNEQFF
many,-,TRBJ1-1,TRBV11-2,TGTGCCAGCCTTGATTTCGGAAAGAACACTGAAGCTTTCTTT,CASLDFGKNTEAFF
many,-,TRBJ2-7,TRBV20-1,TGCAGTGCTAGGGGCAGGACCAGTGCCTCCTACGAGCAGTACTTC,CSARGRTSASYEQYF
few,-,TRBJ1-4,TRBV29-1,TGCAGCGTTGGTCGTCGGGCGGGGGAACTGTTTTTT,CSVGRRAGELFF
many,-,TRBJ2-7,TRBV28,TGTGCCAGCAGTTTCCTGGGAGAGTACGAGCAGTACTTC,CASSFLGEYEQYF
many,TRBD2,TRBJ2-1,TRBV3-1,TGTGCCAGCAGCCAAGTGGGACTAGCGGGAGTTAATGAGCAGTTCTTC,CASSQVGLAGVNEQFF
-,-,TRBJ1-6,TRBV5-6,TGTGCCAGCAGCTCGACGGGACTTACCGGCTCCTATAATTCACCCCTCCACTTT,CASSSTGLTGSYNSPLHF
many,-,TRBJ2-1,TRBV2,TGTGCCAGCAGCCAAGACAGGCCCGAATCTAATGAGCAGTTCTTC,CASSQDRPESNEQFF
many,-,TRBJ2-7,TRBV6-1,TGTGCCAGCAGTCTCTCGAACGAAATGACCTACGAGCAGTACTTC,CASSLSNEMTYEQYF
many,TRBD2,TRBJ2-1,TRBV3-1,TGTGCCAGCAGCCAAGATCCGGCTAGCGGGAGCTACAATGAGCAGTTCTTC,CASSQDPASGSYNEQFF
many,-,TRBJ2-3,TRBV18,TGTGCCAGCTCATTCCGGGACAGCACAGATACGCAGTATTTT,CASSFRDSTDTQYF
few,TRBD2,TRBJ2-3,TRBV12-3/TRBV12-4,TGTGCCAGCACCCCAGGACTAGCGAGCACAGATACGCAGTATTTT,CASTPGLASTDTQYF
-,-,TRBJ2-7,TRBV7-2,TGTGCCAGCAGCTTAGCGAGATACAACGAGCAGTACTTC,CASSLARYNEQYF
few,TRBD2,TRBJ2-7,TRBV7-3,TGTGCCAGCAGCCCAAAGCCGACTAGCGGGGGCCACTCCTACGAGCAGTACTTC,CASSPKPTSGGHSYEQYF
many,-,TRBJ2-7,TRBV5-1,TGCGCCAGCAGCTTGGAGGGGGAGGTGATTCGCGAGCAGTACTTC,CASSLEGEVIREQYF
few,-,TRBJ2-5,TRBV25-1,TGTGCCAGCAGTGAATGGGGCGGGTTGGAGACCCAGTACTTC,CASSEWGGLETQYF
many,TRBD1,TRBJ1-1,TRBV30,TGTGCCTGGAGTTCGAAGGGGGCGCTCACTGAAGCTTTCTTT,CAWSSKGALTEAFF
many,TRBD2,TRBJ2-1,TRBV30,TGTGCCTGGAGTGTAGCGGGAGGCTTCTACAATGAGCAGTTCTTC,CAWSVAGGFYNEQFF